This TCR beta chain was recorded in a study of blood T cell repertoires in COVID-19. Study as a whole: The analysed material was cDNA or gDNA that came from T cells, B-cell-depleted T cells, or PBMCs.

Deletions cut 3 bases from V and 2 bases from J, with 11 bases between. This CDR3 contains 14 residues. Germline lookup yields CDR1 SGHKS and CDR2 YYEKEE (reference sequence). The repertoire was sequenced with immunoSEQ multiplex PCR; TCRdb's copy has only in-frame clones and lacks some. The sample consists of just over 650,000 clones, around 90% of them appearing once. The sequencing sample was made of peripheral blood. This clonotype was obtained from a woman between 18 and 29 years old with acute or convalescent COVID-19. The J gene is TRBJ1-1, the V gene TRBV5-5, with no clear D. The CDR3 protein is CASSWAPSNTEAFF. CDR3 DNA sequence: TGTGCCAGCAGCTGGGCTCCAAGTAACACTGAAGCTTTCTTT. Filled out from reference TRBV5-5 and TRBJ1-1, the complete variable domain reads DAGVTQSPTHLIKTRGQQVTLRCSPISGHKSVSWYQQVLGQGPQFIFQYYEKEERGRGNFPDRFSARQFPNYSSELNVNALLLGDSALYLCASSWAPSNTEAFFGQGTRLTVV.